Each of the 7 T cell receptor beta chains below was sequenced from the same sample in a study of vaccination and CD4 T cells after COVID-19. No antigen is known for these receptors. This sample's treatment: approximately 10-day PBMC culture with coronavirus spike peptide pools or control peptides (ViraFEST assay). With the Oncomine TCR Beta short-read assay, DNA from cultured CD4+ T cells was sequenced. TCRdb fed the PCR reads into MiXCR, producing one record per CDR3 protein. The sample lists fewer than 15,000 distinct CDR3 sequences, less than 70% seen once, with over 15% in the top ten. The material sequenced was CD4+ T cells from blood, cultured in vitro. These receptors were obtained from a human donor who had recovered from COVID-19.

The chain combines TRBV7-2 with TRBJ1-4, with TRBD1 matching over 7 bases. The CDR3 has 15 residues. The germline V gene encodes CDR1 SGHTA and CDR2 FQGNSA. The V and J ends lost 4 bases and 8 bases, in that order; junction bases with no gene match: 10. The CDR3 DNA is TGTGCCAGCAGCTCATACACAGGGGTAAACGAAAAACTGTTTTTT. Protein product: CASSSYTGVNEKLFF.

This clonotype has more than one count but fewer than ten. DNA for the CDR3: TGTGCCAGCAGTTACCAGGGGGGAGATACGCAGTATTTT. It yields the protein CASSYQGGDTQYF. This sequence joins TRBV6-5 and TRBJ2-3; D may be TRBD1 (7 bases). CDR3 length equals 13 residues. Germline lookup yields CDR1 MNHEY and CDR2 SVGAGI. V was pared by 2 bases and J by 5 bases, with 8 bases between.

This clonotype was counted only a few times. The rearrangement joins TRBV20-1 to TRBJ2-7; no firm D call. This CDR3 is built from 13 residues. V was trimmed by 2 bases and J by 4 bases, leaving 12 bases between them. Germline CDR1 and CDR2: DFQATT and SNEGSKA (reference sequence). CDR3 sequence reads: CSARRVGIYEQYF. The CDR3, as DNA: TGCAGTGCTAGAAGGGTAGGGATATACGAGCAGTACTTC.

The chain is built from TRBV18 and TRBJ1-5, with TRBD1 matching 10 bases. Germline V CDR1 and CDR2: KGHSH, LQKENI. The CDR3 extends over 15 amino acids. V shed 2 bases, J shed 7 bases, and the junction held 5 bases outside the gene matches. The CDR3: CASSPETGGGQPQHF. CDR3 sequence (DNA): TGTGCCAGCTCACCAGAGACAGGGGGCGGACAGCCCCAGCATTTT.

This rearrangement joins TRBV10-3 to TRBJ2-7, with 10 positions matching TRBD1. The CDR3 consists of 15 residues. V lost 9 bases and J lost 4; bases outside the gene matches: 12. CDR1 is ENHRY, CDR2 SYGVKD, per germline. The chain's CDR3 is CAIGAGTGVRYEQYF. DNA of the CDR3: TGTGCCATTGGGGCGGGGACAGGGGTTCGTTACGAGCAGTACTTC.

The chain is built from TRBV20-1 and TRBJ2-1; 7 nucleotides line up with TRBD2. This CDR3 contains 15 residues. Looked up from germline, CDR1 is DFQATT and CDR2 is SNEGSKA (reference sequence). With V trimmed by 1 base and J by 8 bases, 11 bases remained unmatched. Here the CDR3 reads CSARGPAGEKYEQFF. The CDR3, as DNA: TGCAGTGCTAGAGGTCCTGCGGGAGAGAAATATGAGCAGTTCTTC.

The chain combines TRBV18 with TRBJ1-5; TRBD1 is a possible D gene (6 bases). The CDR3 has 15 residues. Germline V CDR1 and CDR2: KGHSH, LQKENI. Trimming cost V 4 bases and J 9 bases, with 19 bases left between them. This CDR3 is CASSLNREAGVPQHF. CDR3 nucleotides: TGTGCCAGCTCACTAAACAGGGAAGCGGGAGTGCCCCAGCATTTT.